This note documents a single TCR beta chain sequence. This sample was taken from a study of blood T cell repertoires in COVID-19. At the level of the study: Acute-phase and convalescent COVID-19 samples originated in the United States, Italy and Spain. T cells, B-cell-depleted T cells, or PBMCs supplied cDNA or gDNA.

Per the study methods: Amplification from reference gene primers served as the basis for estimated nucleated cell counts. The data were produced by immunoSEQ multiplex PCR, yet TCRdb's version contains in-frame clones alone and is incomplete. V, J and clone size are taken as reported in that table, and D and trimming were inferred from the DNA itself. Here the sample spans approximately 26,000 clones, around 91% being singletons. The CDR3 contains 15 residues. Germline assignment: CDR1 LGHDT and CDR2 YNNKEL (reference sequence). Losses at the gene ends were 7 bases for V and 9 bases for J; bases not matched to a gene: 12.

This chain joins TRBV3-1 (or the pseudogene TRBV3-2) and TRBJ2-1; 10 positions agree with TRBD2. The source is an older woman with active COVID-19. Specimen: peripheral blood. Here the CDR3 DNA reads TGTGCCAGCAACCGGCGCTCTAGCGGGAGTCCTGAGCAGTTCTTC. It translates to CASNRRSSGSPEQFF.